The subject of this entry is one T cell receptor beta chain. The sample originates from a study of blood T cell repertoires in COVID-19. CDR3 length: 15 amino acids. The germline V and J ends were trimmed by 1 base and 10 bases, with 23 bases remaining between them. Germline V gene data show CDR1 as GTSNPN and CDR2 as SVGIG (reference sequence). Using immunoSEQ multiplex PCR, the repertoire was profiled, and TCRdb retains in-frame clones only, with some absent. The sample holds just over 60,000 clones, 70% to 80% seen once. Sequenced: peripheral blood. The clonotype comes from a man aged 55 to 70 with acute or convalescent COVID-19. This chain links TRBV30 with TRBJ2-7; perhaps TRBD2 as D (5 bases). Written as DNA, the CDR3 is TGTGCCTGGAGTGCCCCTCGAGGGCTTTGGACGGTACAGTACTTC. The encoded protein is CAWSAPRGLWTVQYF. Variable domain in full (rest from reference TRBV30 and TRBJ2-7): SQTIHQWPATLVQPVGSPLSLECTVEGTSNPNLYWYRQAAGRGLQLLFYSVGIGQISSEVPQNLSASRPQDRQFILSSKKLLLSDSGFYLCAWSAPRGLWTVQYFGPGTRLTVT.